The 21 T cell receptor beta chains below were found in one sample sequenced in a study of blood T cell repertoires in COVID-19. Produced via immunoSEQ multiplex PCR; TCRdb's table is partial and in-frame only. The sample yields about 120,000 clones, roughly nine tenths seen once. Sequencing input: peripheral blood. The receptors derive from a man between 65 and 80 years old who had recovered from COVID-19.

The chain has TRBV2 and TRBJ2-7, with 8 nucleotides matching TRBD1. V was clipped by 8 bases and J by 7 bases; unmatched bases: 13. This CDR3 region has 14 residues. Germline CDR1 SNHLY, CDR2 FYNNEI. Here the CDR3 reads CASSGQGARYEQYF. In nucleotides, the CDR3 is TGTGCCAGCTCTGGGCAGGGGGCGCGTTATGAGCAGTACTTC.

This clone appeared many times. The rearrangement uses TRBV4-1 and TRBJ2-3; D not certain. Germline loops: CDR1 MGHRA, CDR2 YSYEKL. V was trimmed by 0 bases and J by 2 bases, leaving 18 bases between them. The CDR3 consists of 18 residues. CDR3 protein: CASSQDGFSAPITDTQYF. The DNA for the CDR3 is TGCGCCAGCAGCCAAGATGGTTTTAGTGCACCGATCACAGATACGCAGTATTTT.

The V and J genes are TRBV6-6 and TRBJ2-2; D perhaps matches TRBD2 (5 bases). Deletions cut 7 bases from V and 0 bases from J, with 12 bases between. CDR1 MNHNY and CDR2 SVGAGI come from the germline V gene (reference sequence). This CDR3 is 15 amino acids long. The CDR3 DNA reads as TGTGCCAGCAAGACGGGATCCTCGAACACCGGGGAGCTGTTTTTT. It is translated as CASKTGSSNTGELFF.

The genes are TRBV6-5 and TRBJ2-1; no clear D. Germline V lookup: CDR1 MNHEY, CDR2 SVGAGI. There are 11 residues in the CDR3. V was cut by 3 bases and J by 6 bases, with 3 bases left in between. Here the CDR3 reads CASSYSNEQFF. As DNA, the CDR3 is TGTGCCAGCAGTTATAGCAATGAGCAGTTCTTC.

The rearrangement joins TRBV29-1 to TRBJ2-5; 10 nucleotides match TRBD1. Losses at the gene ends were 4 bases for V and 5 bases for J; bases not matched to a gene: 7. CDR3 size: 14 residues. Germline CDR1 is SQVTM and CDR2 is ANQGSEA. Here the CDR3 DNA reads TGCAGCGTTGTGCGGGACAGGGGAGGGGAGACCCAGTACTTC. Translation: CSVVRDRGGETQYF.

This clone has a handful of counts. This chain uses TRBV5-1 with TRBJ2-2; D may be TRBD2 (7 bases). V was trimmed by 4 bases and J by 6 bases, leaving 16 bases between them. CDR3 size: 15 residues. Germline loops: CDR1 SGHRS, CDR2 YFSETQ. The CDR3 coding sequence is TGCGCCAGCAGCATCGGGGGGACAACTCCCGGGGAGCTGTTTTTT. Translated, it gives CASSIGGTTPGELFF. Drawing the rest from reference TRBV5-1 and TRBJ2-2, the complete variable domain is KAGVTQTPRYLIKTRGQQVTLSCSPISGHRSVSWYQQTPGQGLQFLFEYFSETQRNKGNFPGRFSGRQFSNSRSEMNVSTLELGDSALYLCASSIGGTTPGELFFGEGSRLTVL.

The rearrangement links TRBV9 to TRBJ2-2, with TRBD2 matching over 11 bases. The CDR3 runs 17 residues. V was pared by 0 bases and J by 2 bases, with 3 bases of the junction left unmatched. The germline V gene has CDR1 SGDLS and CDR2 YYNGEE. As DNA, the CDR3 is TGTGCCAGCAGCGTAGTGGGACTAGCGGAAAACACCGGGGAGCTGTTTTTT. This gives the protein CASSVVGLAENTGELFF.

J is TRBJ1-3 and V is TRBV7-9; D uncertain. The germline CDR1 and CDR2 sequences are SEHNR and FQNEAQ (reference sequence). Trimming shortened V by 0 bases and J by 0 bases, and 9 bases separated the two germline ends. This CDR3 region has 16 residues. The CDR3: CASSLAGGLSGNTIYF. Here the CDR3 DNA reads TGTGCCAGCAGCTTAGCCGGCGGGCTCTCTGGAAACACCATATATTTT.

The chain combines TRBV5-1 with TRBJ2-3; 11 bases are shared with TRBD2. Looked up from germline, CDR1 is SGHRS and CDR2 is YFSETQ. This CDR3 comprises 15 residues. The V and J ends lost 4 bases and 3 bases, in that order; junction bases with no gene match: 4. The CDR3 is CASSLAGGGTDTQYF. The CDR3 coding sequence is TGCGCCAGCAGCCTAGCGGGAGGCGGAACAGATACGCAGTATTTT.

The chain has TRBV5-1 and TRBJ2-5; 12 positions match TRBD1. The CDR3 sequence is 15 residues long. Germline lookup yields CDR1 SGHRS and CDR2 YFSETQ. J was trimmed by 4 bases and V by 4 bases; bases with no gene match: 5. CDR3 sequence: CASSPGTGGPETQYF. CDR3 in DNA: TGCGCCAGCAGCCCGGGGACAGGGGGCCCAGAGACCCAGTACTTC.

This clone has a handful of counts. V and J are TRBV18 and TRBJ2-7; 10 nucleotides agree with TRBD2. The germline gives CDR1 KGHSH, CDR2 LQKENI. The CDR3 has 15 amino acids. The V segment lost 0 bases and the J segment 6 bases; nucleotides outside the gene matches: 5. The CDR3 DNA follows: TGTGCCAGCTCACCACCCTCTAGCGGGAGTACCGAGCAGTACTTC. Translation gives CASSPPSSGSTEQYF.

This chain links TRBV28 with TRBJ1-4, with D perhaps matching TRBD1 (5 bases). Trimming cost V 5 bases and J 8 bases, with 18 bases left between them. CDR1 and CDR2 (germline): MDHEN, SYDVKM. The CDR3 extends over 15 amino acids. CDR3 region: CASSLPQGGEEKLFF. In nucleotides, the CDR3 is TGTGCCAGCAGTCTACCCCAGGGTGGGGAAGAAAAACTGTTTTTT. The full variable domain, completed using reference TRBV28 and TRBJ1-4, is DVKVTQSSRYLVKRTGEKVFLECVQDMDHENMFWYRQDPGLGLRLIYFSYDVKMKEKGDIPEGYSVSREKKERFSLILESASTNQTSMYLCASSLPQGGEEKLFFGSGTQLSVL.

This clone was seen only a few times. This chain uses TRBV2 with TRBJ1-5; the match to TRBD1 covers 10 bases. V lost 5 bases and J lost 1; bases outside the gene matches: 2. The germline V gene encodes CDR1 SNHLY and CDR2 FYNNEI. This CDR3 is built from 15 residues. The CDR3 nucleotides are TGTGCCAGCAGTTGGGGACAGGGGAGCAATCAGCCCCAGCATTTT. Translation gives CASSWGQGSNQPQHF.

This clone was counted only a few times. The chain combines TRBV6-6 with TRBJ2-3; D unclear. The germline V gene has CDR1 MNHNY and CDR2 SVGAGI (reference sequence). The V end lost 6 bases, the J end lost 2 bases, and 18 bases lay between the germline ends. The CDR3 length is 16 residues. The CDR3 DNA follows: TGTGCCAGCAGCCGATCGACACATACAGACACAGATACGCAGTATTTT. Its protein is CASSRSTHTDTDTQYF.

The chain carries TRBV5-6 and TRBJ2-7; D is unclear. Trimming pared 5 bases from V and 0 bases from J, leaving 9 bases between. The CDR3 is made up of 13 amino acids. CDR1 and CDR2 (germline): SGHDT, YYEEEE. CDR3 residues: CASRERNSYEQYF. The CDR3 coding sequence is TGTGCCAGCAGGGAGAGGAACTCCTACGAGCAGTACTTC.

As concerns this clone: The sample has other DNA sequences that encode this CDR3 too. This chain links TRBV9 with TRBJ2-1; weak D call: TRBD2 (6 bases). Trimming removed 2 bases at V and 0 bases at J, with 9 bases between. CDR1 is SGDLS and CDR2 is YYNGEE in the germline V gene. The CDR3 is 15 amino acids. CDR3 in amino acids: CASSVGGNSYNEQFF. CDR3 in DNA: TGTGCCAGCAGCGTTGGGGGGAACTCCTACAATGAGCAGTTCTTC.

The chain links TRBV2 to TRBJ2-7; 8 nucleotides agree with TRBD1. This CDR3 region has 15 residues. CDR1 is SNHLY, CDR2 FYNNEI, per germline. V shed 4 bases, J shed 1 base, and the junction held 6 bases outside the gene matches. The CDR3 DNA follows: TGTGCCAGCAGTGGGGACAGGTATTATTCCTACGAGCAGTACTTC. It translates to CASSGDRYYSYEQYF.

CDR3 nucleotide sequence: TGCGCCAGCAGCTTGTCAGGGCCCAATGAGCAGTTCTTC. It codes for CASSLSGPNEQFF. This rearrangement joins TRBV5-1 to TRBJ2-1, with D possibly TRBD1 on 5 matching bases. V shed 1 base and J shed 6 bases, with 8 bases lying between them. CDR1 is SGHRS and CDR2 is YFSETQ in the germline V gene. There are 13 residues in the CDR3.

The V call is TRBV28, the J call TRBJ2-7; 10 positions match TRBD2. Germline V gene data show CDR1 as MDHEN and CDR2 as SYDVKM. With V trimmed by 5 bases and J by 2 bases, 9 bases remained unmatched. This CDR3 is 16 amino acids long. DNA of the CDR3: TGTGCCAGCAGTCCCGCCCAGCGGGAGGGCCCCTACGAGCAGTACTTC. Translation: CASSPAQREGPYEQYF.

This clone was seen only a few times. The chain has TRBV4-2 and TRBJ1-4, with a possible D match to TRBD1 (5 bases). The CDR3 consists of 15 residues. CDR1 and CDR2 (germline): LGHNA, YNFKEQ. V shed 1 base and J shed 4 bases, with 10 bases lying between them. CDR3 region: CASSQVWGGNEKLFF. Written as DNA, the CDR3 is TGTGCCAGCAGCCAAGTATGGGGGGGTAATGAAAAACTGTTTTTT.

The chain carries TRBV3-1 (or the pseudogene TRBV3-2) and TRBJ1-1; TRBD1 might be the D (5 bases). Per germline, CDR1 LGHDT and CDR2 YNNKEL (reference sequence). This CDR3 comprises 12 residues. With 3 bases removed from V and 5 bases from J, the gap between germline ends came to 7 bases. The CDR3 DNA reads TGTGCCAGCAGCCAGCAGGGAACTGAAGCTTTCTTT. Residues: CASSQQGTEAFF.